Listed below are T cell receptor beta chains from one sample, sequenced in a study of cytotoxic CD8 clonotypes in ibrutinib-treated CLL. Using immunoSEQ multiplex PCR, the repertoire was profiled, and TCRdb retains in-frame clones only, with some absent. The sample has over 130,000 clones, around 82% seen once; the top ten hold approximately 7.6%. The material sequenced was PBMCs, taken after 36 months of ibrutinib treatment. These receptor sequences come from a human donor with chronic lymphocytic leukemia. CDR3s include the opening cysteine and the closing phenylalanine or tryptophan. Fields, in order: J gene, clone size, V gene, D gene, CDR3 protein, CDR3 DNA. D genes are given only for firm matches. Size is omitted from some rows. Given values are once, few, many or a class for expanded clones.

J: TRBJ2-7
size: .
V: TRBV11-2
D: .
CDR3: CASSPIDTPAFYEQYF
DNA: TGTGCCAGCAGCCCTATCGATACGCCCGCCTTCTACGAGCAGTACTTC

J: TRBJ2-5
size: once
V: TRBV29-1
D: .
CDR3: CSVAGPYPVETQYF
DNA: TGCAGCGTTGCGGGTCCGTACCCGGTGGAGACCCAGTACTTC

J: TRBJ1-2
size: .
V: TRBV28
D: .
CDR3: CASRTTVDGYGYTF
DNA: TGTGCCAGCAGGACGACGGTAGACGGCTATGGCTACACCTTC

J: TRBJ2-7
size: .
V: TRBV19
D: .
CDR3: CASSPRDFRYEQYF
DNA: TGTGCCAGTAGTCCCCGGGACTTTCGCTACGAGCAGTACTTC

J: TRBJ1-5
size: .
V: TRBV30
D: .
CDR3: CAWSVRGGGNQPQHF
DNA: TGTGCCTGGAGTGTACGGGGAGGCGGCAATCAGCCCCAGCATTTT

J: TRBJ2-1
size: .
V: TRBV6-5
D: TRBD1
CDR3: CASGIPGTVNEQFF
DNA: TGTGCCAGCGGGATCCCAGGGACAGTCAATGAGCAGTTCTTC

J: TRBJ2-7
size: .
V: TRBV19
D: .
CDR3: CASSISRLGEQYF
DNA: TGTGCCAGTAGTATTTCTCGGTTGGGCGAGCAGTACTTC

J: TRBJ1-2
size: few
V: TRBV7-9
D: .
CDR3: CASSLKGTYGYTF
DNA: TGTGCCAGCAGCTTAAAGGGGACATATGGCTACACCTTC

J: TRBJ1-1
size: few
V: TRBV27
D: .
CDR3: CASSLKGNTEAFF
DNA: TGTGCCAGCAGTTTAAAAGGAAACACTGAAGCTTTCTTT

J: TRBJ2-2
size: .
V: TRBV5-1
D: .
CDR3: CASSGGQGNTGELFF
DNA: TGCGCCAGCAGCGGAGGCCAGGGGAACACCGGGGAGCTGTTTTTT

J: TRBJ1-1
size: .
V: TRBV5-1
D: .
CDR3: CASSLTEFKAAMNTEAFF
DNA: TGCGCCAGCAGCCTGACGGAATTTAAGGCAGCTATGAACACTGAAGCTTTCTTT

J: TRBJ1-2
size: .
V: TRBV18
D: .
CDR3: CASSPNNYGYTF
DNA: TGTGCCAGCTCACCTAATAACTATGGCTACACCTTC

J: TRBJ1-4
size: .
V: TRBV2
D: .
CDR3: CASSDGPGRSTTEKLFF
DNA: TGTGCCAGCAGTGATGGCCCCGGACGCAGCACAACCGAAAAACTGTTTTTT

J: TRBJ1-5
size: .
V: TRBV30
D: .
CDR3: CAWSVGGSSNQPQHF
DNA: TGTGCCTGGAGTGTGGGGGGATCTAGCAATCAGCCCCAGCATTTT

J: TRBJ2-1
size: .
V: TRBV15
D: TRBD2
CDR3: CATSSSGTSGGRLFF
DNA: TGTGCCACCAGCAGCTCCGGGACTAGCGGGGGGCGTCTATTCTTC

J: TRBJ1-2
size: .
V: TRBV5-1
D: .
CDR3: CASSPGGNYGYTF
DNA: TGCGCCAGCAGCCCGGGGGGGAACTATGGCTACACCTTC

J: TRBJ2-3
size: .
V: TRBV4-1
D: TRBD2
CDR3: CASSQASGRLPDTQYF
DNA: TGCGCCAGCAGCCAAGCTAGCGGGAGACTTCCAGATACGCAGTATTTT

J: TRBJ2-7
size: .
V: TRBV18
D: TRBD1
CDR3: CASSPDRRNSYEQYF
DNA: TGTGCCAGCTCACCGGACAGGCGGAACTCCTACGAGCAGTACTTC

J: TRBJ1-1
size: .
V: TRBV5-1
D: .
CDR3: CASSLLLNTEAFF
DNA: TGCGCCAGCAGCTTATTATTGAACACTGAAGCTTTCTTT

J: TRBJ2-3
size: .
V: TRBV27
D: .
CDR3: CASRGLGGTDTQYF
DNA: TGTGCCAGCAGAGGACTCGGGGGCACAGATACGCAGTATTTT

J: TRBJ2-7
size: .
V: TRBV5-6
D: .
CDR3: CASSFGSYEQYF
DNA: TGTGCCAGCAGCTTTGGCAGCTACGAGCAGTACTTC

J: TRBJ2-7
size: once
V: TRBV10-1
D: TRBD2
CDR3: CASSDGGSYYEQYF
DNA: TGCGCCAGCAGTGACGGCGGGAGCTACTACGAGCAGTACTTC

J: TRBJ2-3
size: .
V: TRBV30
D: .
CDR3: CAWSLRVFTDTQYF
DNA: TGTGCCTGGAGTCTCAGGGTATTCACAGATACGCAGTATTTT

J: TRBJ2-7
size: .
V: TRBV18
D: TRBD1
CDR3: CASSPGTGLTYEQYF
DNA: TGTGCCAGCTCACCCGGGACAGGATTAACCTACGAGCAGTACTTC

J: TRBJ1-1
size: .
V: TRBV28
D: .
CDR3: CASSLWDASRGTEAFF
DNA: TGTGCCAGCAGTTTATGGGACGCCTCGAGAGGCACTGAAGCTTTCTTT

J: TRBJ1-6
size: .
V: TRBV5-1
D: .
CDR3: CASSRTGSSYNSPLHF
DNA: TGCGCCAGCAGCAGAACAGGAAGCTCCTATAATTCACCCCTCCACTTT

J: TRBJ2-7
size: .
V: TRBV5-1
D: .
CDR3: CASSASGQAYEQYF
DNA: TGCGCCAGCAGCGCATCAGGACAAGCCTACGAGCAGTACTTC

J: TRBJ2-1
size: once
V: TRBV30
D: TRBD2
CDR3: CAWTRLAVYNEQFF
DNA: TGTGCCTGGACCCGACTAGCGGTATACAATGAGCAGTTCTTC

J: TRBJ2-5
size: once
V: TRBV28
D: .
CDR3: CASSSPSKWAGATQYF
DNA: TGTGCCAGCAGTTCACCATCTAAATGGGCGGGTGCGACCCAGTACTTC

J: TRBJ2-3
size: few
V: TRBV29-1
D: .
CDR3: CSVLDSYTDTQYF
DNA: TGCAGCGTTTTGGACTCCTACACAGATACGCAGTATTTT

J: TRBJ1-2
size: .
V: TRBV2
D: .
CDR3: CASIAEVSYTF
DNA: TGTGCCAGCATTGCAGAGGTCTCCTACACCTTC

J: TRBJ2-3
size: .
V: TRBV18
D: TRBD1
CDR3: CASSLTVDRGWPDTQYF
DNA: TGTGCCAGCTCGCTGACCGTGGACAGGGGGTGGCCAGATACGCAGTATTTT

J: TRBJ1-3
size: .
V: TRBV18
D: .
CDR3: CASSPSQLIGNTIYF
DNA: TGTGCCAGCTCACCGTCACAGCTTATTGGAAACACCATATATTTT

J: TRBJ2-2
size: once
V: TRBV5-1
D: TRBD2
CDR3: CASALLLLASNTGELFF
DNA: TGCGCCAGCGCCTTGTTATTACTAGCGTCCAACACCGGGGAGCTGTTTTTT

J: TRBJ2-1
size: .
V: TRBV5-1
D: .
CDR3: CASALRGETAYEQFF
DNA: TGCGCCAGCGCTTTAAGGGGGGAGACAGCCTATGAGCAGTTCTTC

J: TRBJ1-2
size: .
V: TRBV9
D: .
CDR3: CASSRLGGPLYGYTF
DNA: TGTGCCAGCAGCCGCCTCGGAGGGCCCCTCTATGGCTACACCTTC

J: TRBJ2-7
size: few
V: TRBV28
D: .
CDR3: CASMVSTHEQYF
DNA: TGTGCCAGCATGGTCAGTACGCACGAGCAGTACTTC

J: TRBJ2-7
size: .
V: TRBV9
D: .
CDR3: CASSVDSEQYF
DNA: TGTGCCAGCAGCGTAGACAGCGAGCAGTACTTC

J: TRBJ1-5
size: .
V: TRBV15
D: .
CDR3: CATSRGSGNQPQHF
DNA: TGTGCCACCAGCAGAGGGTCAGGCAATCAGCCCCAGCATTTT

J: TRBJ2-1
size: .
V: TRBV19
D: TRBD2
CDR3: CASTPSGWSSYNEQFF
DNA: TGTGCCAGTACCCCTAGCGGGTGGAGCTCCTACAATGAGCAGTTCTTC

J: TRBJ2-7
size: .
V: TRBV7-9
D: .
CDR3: CASSLEGGVGEQYF
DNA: TGTGCCAGCAGCTTAGAAGGAGGGGTTGGCGAGCAGTACTTC

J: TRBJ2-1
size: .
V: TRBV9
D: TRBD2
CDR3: CASSVQRGSSYNEQFF
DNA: TGTGCCAGCAGCGTACAGCGGGGTAGCTCCTACAATGAGCAGTTCTTC

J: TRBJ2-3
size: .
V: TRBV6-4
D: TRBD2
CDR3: CASSEVAGSTDTQYF
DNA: TGTGCCAGCAGTGAGGTAGCGGGGAGCACAGATACGCAGTATTTT

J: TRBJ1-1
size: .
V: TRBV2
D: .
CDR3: CASSEALGFHTEAFF
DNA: TGTGCCAGCAGTGAAGCATTAGGGTTCCACACTGAAGCTTTCTTT

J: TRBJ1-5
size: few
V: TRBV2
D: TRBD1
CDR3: CASRWGQGLPNQPQHF
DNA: TGTGCCAGCAGGTGGGGACAGGGGCTCCCCAATCAGCCCCAGCATTTT

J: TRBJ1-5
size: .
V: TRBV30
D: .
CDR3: CAWSYARAPQHF
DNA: TGTGCCTGGAGTTATGCGCGGGCGCCCCAGCATTTT

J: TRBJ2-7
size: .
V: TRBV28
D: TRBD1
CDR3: CASAGDRGRYEQYF
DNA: TGTGCCAGTGCCGGGGACAGGGGTAGGTACGAGCAGTACTTC

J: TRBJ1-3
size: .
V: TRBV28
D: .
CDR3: CASTPRGHIQRNTIYF
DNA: TGTGCCAGCACCCCAAGGGGACATATACAGCGGAACACCATATATTTT

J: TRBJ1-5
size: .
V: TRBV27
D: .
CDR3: CASRHPGEPQHF
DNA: TGTGCCAGCAGACACCCGGGGGAGCCCCAGCATTTT